Each of the 5 T cell receptor beta chains below was sequenced from the same sample in a study of blood T cell repertoires in COVID-19. Here immunoSEQ multiplex PCR was the method, and the copy in TCRdb shows in-frame clones only, minus some. This sample carries 280,000 or so clones, around 88% of them seen once, and the ten largest clones take approximately 6%. What was sequenced was PBMCs or T cells enriched from blood (not recorded which). Every receptor here comes from a woman aged 40 to 55 who had recovered from COVID-19.

CDR3 DNA: TGTGCCAGCAGTTTATTTGGGACAGGGCGGGTTGATGGCTACACCTTC. Translated, it gives CASSLFGTGRVDGYTF. The chain is built from TRBV28 and TRBJ1-2, with TRBD1 identical over 9 bases. The junction had 9 bases not matched to a gene; V was cut back by 1 base and J by 6 bases. CDR3 length equals 16 residues. The germline gives CDR1 MDHEN, CDR2 SYDVKM.

The chain has TRBV30 and TRBJ1-2, with 10 positions matching TRBD1. This CDR3 region has 13 residues. Germline CDR1 reads GTSNPN; CDR2 reads SVGIG (reference sequence). The V and J ends lost 5 bases and 8 bases, in that order; junction bases with no gene match: 8. The CDR3 sequence: CAWSTGGLGGYTF. In nucleotides, the CDR3 is TGTGCCTGGTCGACAGGGGGCCTGGGGGGCTACACCTTC.

V usage is TRBV5-1 and J usage is TRBJ2-2; the match to TRBD1 covers 7 bases. Germline V gene sequence: CDR1 SGHRS, CDR2 YFSETQ. V was clipped by 3 bases and J by 5 bases; unmatched bases: 4. The CDR3 length is 14 residues. The CDR3 bases are TGCGCCAGCAGCTCCGGGACAGCAACCGGGGAGCTGTTTTTT. Its protein is CASSSGTATGELFF.

The V and J genes are TRBV28 and TRBJ2-5; D is uncertain. Between the trimmed V and J ends, which lost 3 bases and 4 bases, there was a span of 6 bases. The CDR3 sequence is 12 residues long. CDR1 is MDHEN and CDR2 is SYDVKM in the germline V gene. CDR3 coding DNA: TGTGCCAGCAGTTTCTACGGAGAGACCCAGTACTTC. Its translation is CASSFYGETQYF.

The J gene is TRBJ1-3, the V gene TRBV10-3; perhaps TRBD1 as D (6 bases). Trimming cost V 8 bases and J 0 bases, with 11 bases left between them. The CDR3 loop spans 14 amino acids. Germline lookup yields CDR1 ENHRY and CDR2 SYGVKD. The chain's CDR3 is CAISGTNSGNTIYF. CDR3 nucleotides: TGTGCCATCTCCGGGACAAACTCTGGAAACACCATATATTTT.